The rows below give T cell receptor beta chains drawn from one sample of a study of cytomegalovirus exposure and HLA in healthy donors. Some clones are missing from TCRdb's copy, which holds only in-frame ones; the method was immunoSEQ multiplex PCR. Among 75,000 to 100,000 clones listed, around three quarters were seen once. The sequenced sample was PBMCs. The receptors come from a man aged 25 to 40 in good health and CMV-seronegative. CDR3s include the opening cysteine and the closing phenylalanine or tryptophan. The order of the fields is D gene, clone size, V gene, J gene, CDR3 protein, CDR3 DNA. A D gene is named only where the DNA matches it firmly. Clone sizes are given selectively: once, few, many, or a class where the clone is expanded.

d_gene: .
abundance: .
v_gene: TRBV9
j_gene: TRBJ1-5
CDR3aa: CASSAHDSRDQPQHF
CDR3nt: TGTGCCAGCAGCGCACATGACTCACGAGATCAGCCCCAGCATTTT

d_gene: .
abundance: once
v_gene: TRBV19
j_gene: TRBJ1-5
CDR3aa: CASSTEPRNQPQHF
CDR3nt: TGTGCCAGTAGTACCGAGCCGAGGAATCAGCCCCAGCATTTT

d_gene: TRBD1
abundance: once
v_gene: TRBV7-3
j_gene: TRBJ1-5
CDR3aa: CASSQSWGQGVDQPQHF
CDR3nt: TGTGCCAGCAGTCAATCATGGGGACAGGGAGTGGATCAGCCCCAGCATTTT

d_gene: TRBD1
abundance: .
v_gene: TRBV6-1
j_gene: TRBJ1-1
CDR3aa: CASSVTGGAGTEAFF
CDR3nt: TGTGCCAGCAGTGTAACAGGGGGCGCGGGAACTGAAGCTTTCTTT

d_gene: TRBD2
abundance: .
v_gene: TRBV6-1
j_gene: TRBJ2-1
CDR3aa: CASKGGGPHNEQFF
CDR3nt: TGTGCCAGCAAGGGCGGGGGGCCCCACAATGAGCAGTTCTTC

d_gene: .
abundance: .
v_gene: TRBV27
j_gene: TRBJ2-7
CDR3aa: CASSSWAVSYEQYF
CDR3nt: TGTGCCAGCAGTAGTTGGGCAGTCTCCTACGAGCAGTACTTC

d_gene: .
abundance: .
v_gene: TRBV11-3
j_gene: TRBJ2-1
CDR3aa: CASSLGTRSYNEQFF
CDR3nt: TGTGCCAGCAGCTTAGGGACACGCTCCTACAATGAGCAGTTCTTC

d_gene: .
abundance: few
v_gene: TRBV19
j_gene: TRBJ2-3
CDR3aa: CASSPGVPGADTQYF
CDR3nt: TGTGCCAGTAGCCCGGGGGTACCGGGCGCAGATACGCAGTATTTT

d_gene: .
abundance: .
v_gene: TRBV27
j_gene: TRBJ1-2
CDR3aa: CASTTWGLPKTGYTF
CDR3nt: TGTGCCAGCACGACTTGGGGCTTACCGAAGACCGGCTACACCTTC

d_gene: TRBD1
abundance: .
v_gene: TRBV29-1
j_gene: TRBJ2-4
CDR3aa: CSASFEGQLRNIQYF
CDR3nt: TGCAGCGCATCCTTTGAGGGACAGCTTCGAAACATTCAGTACTTC

d_gene: TRBD1
abundance: .
v_gene: TRBV13
j_gene: TRBJ1-5
CDR3aa: CASSFTGGGGGNQPQHF
CDR3nt: TGTGCCAGCAGCTTCACAGGGGGTGGCGGAGGCAATCAGCCCCAGCATTTT

d_gene: .
abundance: .
v_gene: TRBV11-3
j_gene: TRBJ2-2
CDR3aa: CASSPNSGELFF
CDR3nt: TGTGCCAGCAGCCCCAATAGCGGGGAGCTGTTTTTT

d_gene: TRBD1
abundance: .
v_gene: TRBV18
j_gene: TRBJ1-1
CDR3aa: CASSSPGQGGFWDEAFF
CDR3nt: TGTGCCAGCTCAAGCCCGGGACAGGGAGGTTTTTGGGATGAAGCTTTCTTT

d_gene: .
abundance: .
v_gene: TRBV27
j_gene: TRBJ2-1
CDR3aa: CASSKEVSYNEQFF
CDR3nt: TGTGCCAGCAGCAAGGAGGTTTCCTACAATGAGCAGTTCTTC

d_gene: .
abundance: once
v_gene: TRBV25-1
j_gene: TRBJ1-4
CDR3aa: CASSEASASNEKLFF
CDR3nt: TGTGCCAGCAGTGAAGCCAGCGCGTCTAATGAAAAACTGTTTTTT

d_gene: .
abundance: .
v_gene: TRBV19
j_gene: TRBJ1-3
CDR3aa: CASLSPHTGRNSGNTIYF
CDR3nt: TGTGCCAGTCTCTCCCCCCACACGGGGAGAAACTCTGGAAACACCATATATTTT

d_gene: .
abundance: once
v_gene: TRBV5-1
j_gene: TRBJ2-3
CDR3aa: CASSPNGGADTQYF
CDR3nt: TGCGCCAGCAGCCCCAATGGCGGCGCAGATACGCAGTATTTT

d_gene: TRBD1
abundance: .
v_gene: TRBV18
j_gene: TRBJ2-7
CDR3aa: CASSPTGVEQYF
CDR3nt: TGTGCCAGCTCACCAACAGGGGTCGAGCAGTACTTC

d_gene: TRBD1
abundance: once
v_gene: TRBV27
j_gene: TRBJ1-5
CDR3aa: CASSRTGGANQPQHF
CDR3nt: TGTGCCAGCAGCCGGACAGGGGGCGCGAATCAGCCCCAGCATTTT

d_gene: .
abundance: .
v_gene: TRBV25-1
j_gene: TRBJ2-5
CDR3aa: CASSPGTRRQETQYF
CDR3nt: TGTGCCAGCAGTCCCGGGACAAGACGCCAAGAGACCCAGTACTTC

d_gene: .
abundance: .
v_gene: TRBV5-4
j_gene: TRBJ1-1
CDR3aa: CASSLEDSLTEAFF
CDR3nt: TGTGCCAGCAGCTTGGAGGACAGTCTCACTGAAGCTTTCTTT

d_gene: TRBD2
abundance: few
v_gene: TRBV5-1
j_gene: TRBJ2-5
CDR3aa: CASSFTSGGQQETQYF
CDR3nt: TGCGCCAGCAGCTTTACTAGCGGGGGTCAACAAGAGACCCAGTACTTC

d_gene: TRBD1
abundance: .
v_gene: TRBV5-6
j_gene: TRBJ2-1
CDR3aa: CASSPTGGGNEQFF
CDR3nt: TGTGCCAGCAGCCCGACAGGGGGCGGGAATGAGCAGTTCTTC

d_gene: TRBD1
abundance: .
v_gene: TRBV16
j_gene: TRBJ1-1
CDR3aa: CASSQPSDPPGTADEAFF
CDR3nt: TGTGCCAGCAGCCAACCTTCCGATCCTCCCGGGACAGCCGATGAAGCTTTCTTT

d_gene: .
abundance: .
v_gene: TRBV27
j_gene: TRBJ1-1
CDR3aa: CASSLSPGATEAFF
CDR3nt: TGTGCCAGCAGTTTATCTCCAGGGGCCACTGAAGCTTTCTTT

d_gene: .
abundance: .
v_gene: TRBV29-1
j_gene: TRBJ2-5
CDR3aa: CSVGGLTGGTQYF
CDR3nt: TGCAGCGTTGGGGGTCTTACTGGAGGGACCCAGTACTTC

d_gene: .
abundance: once
v_gene: TRBV6-1
j_gene: TRBJ1-5
CDR3aa: CAILGGNQPQHF
CDR3nt: TGTGCCATCTTGGGCGGGAATCAGCCCCAGCATTTT

d_gene: TRBD1
abundance: .
v_gene: TRBV25-1
j_gene: TRBJ1-3
CDR3aa: CASSDPQGDPGNTIYF
CDR3nt: TGTGCCAGCAGTGACCCACAGGGGGATCCTGGAAACACCATATATTTT

d_gene: .
abundance: few
v_gene: TRBV6-1
j_gene: TRBJ1-5
CDR3aa: CASSGGFNQPQHF
CDR3nt: TGTGCCAGCAGTGGAGGGTTCAATCAGCCCCAGCATTTT

d_gene: TRBD2
abundance: few
v_gene: TRBV9
j_gene: TRBJ2-1
CDR3aa: CASSVTTSGLAGNNEQFF
CDR3nt: TGTGCCAGCAGCGTAACGACTTCAGGACTAGCGGGAAACAATGAGCAGTTCTTC

d_gene: .
abundance: .
v_gene: TRBV11-3
j_gene: TRBJ1-2
CDR3aa: CASSLQGMYGYTF
CDR3nt: TGTGCCAGCAGCTTACAGGGGATGTATGGCTACACCTTC

d_gene: .
abundance: .
v_gene: TRBV19
j_gene: TRBJ1-2
CDR3aa: CASDDRRSDGYTF
CDR3nt: TGTGCCAGCGATGACAGGAGGTCGGATGGCTACACCTTC

d_gene: TRBD2
abundance: .
v_gene: TRBV10-1
j_gene: TRBJ2-2
CDR3aa: CASSESSGRAPGELFF
CDR3nt: TGCGCCAGCAGTGAGTCTAGCGGGAGGGCCCCCGGGGAGCTGTTTTTT